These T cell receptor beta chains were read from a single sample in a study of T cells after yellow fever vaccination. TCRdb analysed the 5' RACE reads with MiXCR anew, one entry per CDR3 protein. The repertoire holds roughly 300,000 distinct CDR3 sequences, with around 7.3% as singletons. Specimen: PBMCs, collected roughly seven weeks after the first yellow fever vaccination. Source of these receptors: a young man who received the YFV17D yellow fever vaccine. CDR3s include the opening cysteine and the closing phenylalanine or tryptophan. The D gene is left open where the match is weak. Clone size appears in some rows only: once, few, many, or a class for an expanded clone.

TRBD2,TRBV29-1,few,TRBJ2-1,TGCAGCGTTGATGGGCTAGCGGGGGACAGCTCCTACAATGAGCAGTTCTTC,CSVDGLAGDSSYNEQFF
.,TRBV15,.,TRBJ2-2,TGTGCCACCAGCAGAGATCTGGGGGGTGGGACCGGGGAGCTGTTTTTT,CATSRDLGGGTGELFF
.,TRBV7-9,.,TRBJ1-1,TGTGCCAGCAGCTTAGGTTCGAATGGGGACACTGAAGCTTTCTTT,CASSLGSNGDTEAFF
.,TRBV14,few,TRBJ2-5,TGTGCCAGCAGCCCTTCTAGGAGAGGGGAGACCCAGTACTTC,CASSPSRRGETQYF
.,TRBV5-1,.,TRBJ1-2,TGCGCCAGCCTCTTAAACATCTGGTATGGCTACACCTTC,CASLLNIWYGYTF
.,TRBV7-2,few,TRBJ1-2,TGTGCCAGCAGCGCCGGGACGGCTGGCTACACCTTC,CASSAGTAGYTF
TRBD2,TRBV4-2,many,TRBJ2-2,TGTGCCAGCAGCCAAGATCCTAGCGGGGGGACCGGGGAGCTGTTTTTT,CASSQDPSGGTGELFF
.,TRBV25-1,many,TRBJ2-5,TGTGCCAGCAGCCCGGGACCGTCCCAAGAGACCCAGTACTTC,CASSPGPSQETQYF
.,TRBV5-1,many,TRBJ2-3,TGCGCCAGCAGCAGAGATGGGGGAGCAGATACGCAGTATTTT,CASSRDGGADTQYF
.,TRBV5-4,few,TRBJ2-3,TGTGCCAGCAGCTGGGGCGGGTTCACAGATACGCAGTATTTT,CASSWGGFTDTQYF
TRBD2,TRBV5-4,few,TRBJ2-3,TGTGCCAGCAGCGACGGGGCTAGCGGGGGGACAGATACGCAGTATTTT,CASSDGASGGTDTQYF
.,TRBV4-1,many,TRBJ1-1,TGCGCCAGCAGCCAAGGAATAGCGAACACTGAAGCTTTCTTT,CASSQGIANTEAFF
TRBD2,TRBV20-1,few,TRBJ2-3,TGCAGTGCCCCGGCTAGCGGGAACACAGATACGCAGTATTTT,CSAPASGNTDTQYF
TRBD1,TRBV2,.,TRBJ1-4,TGTGCCATCCCGGGACAGGCTAATGAAAAACTGTTTTTT,CAIPGQANEKLFF
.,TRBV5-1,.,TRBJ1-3,TGCGCCAGCAGCTTAGGAGACTCAGGGGCGGCTGGAAACACCATATATTTT,CASSLGDSGAAGNTIYF
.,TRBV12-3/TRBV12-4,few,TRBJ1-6,TGTGCCAGCAGTTTACGGGGTTATAATTCACCCCTCCACTTT,CASSLRGYNSPLHF
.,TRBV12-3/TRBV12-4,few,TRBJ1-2,TGTGCCAGCAGTTTTCCAGGCTTTGGCTACACCTTC,CASSFPGFGYTF
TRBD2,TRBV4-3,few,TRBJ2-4,TGCGCCAGCAGCCCCGGACTAGCGGGAAACATTCAGTACTTC,CASSPGLAGNIQYF
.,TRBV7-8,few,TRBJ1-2,TGTGCCAGCAGCTTAGACGTGCTCCGGGAGGTTGGCTACACCTTC,CASSLDVLREVGYTF
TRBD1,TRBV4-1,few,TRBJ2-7,TGCGCCAGCAGCCAAGTCGAGCTGGGGACAGCCTCCTACGAGCAGTACTTC,CASSQVELGTASYEQYF
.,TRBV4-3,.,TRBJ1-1,TGCGCCAGCAGCCAAGGCCACATACTGAACACTGAAGCTTTCTTT,CASSQGHILNTEAFF
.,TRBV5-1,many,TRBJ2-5,TGCGCCAGCAGCTTGGAAGGGACTTCAGAAGAGACCCAGTACTTC,CASSLEGTSEETQYF
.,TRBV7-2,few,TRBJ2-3,TGTGCCAGCAGCGGCGGGGATAAATATACGCAGTATTTT,CASSGGDKYTQYF
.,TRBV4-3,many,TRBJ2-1,TGCGCCAGCAGTCGGGTTAGCAGCTCCTACAATGAGCAGTTCTTC,CASSRVSSSYNEQFF
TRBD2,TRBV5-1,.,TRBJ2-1,TGCGCCAGCAGCTTGGCCGAGTCGGGGGGGCGTTACAATGAGCAGTTCTTC,CASSLAESGGRYNEQFF
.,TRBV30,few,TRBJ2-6,TGTGCCTGGCAGGGGCCTGGGGCCAACGTCCTGACTTTC,CAWQGPGANVLTF